A selection of T cell receptor beta chains follows, all from one sample in a study of blood T cells in healthy people across ages. TCRdb reprocessed the 5' RACE reads with MiXCR, giving one entry per CDR3 protein. The sample records 600,000 to 900,000 distinct CDR3 sequences, roughly 25% being singletons. The sample was also linked to a second study, of T cells of mothers and their children.

The sample taken for sequencing was blood. All receptors come from a boy between 10 and 17 years old in good health. Each CDR3 is given with its conserved first and last residue. The D gene is left open where the match is weak. Size tells how often a clone was seen (once, few, many) or the class of an expanded clone, and some rows leave it out.

j_call v_call d_call clone_size cdr3_aa cdr3_nt
TRBJ2-4 TRBV9 - few CASSVDGGSRANIQYF TGTGCCAGCAGCGTAGACGGGGGCTCTCGCGCAAACATTCAGTACTTC
TRBJ2-7 TRBV12-3/TRBV12-4 TRBD1 few CASSPGRQGNSYEQYF TGTGCCAGCAGCCCCGGAAGACAGGGAAACTCCTACGAGCAGTACTTC
TRBJ1-1 TRBV20-1 - - CSAKGRLMNTEAFF TGCAGTGCTAAGGGACGGCTGATGAACACTGAAGCTTTCTTT
TRBJ2-1 TRBV15 TRBD2 few CATSGRGISYNEQFF TGTGCCACCAGCGGGCGGGGGATCTCCTACAATGAGCAGTTCTTC
TRBJ2-3 TRBV2 TRBD2 - CARSSGGTDTQYF TGTGCCAGATCTAGCGGGGGCACAGATACGCAGTATTTT
TRBJ1-3 TRBV7-6 TRBD1 few CASSLDRDGNTIYF TGTGCCAGCAGCCTCGACAGGGACGGAAACACCATATATTTT
TRBJ2-1 TRBV10-3 - few CAISEVGDNEQFF TGTGCCATCAGTGAGGTGGGGGACAATGAGCAGTTCTTC
TRBJ1-4 TRBV19 TRBD1 few CASSTSDRALFF TGTGCCAGTAGTACCTCGGACAGGGCCCTGTTTTTT
TRBJ2-3 TRBV12-3/TRBV12-4 TRBD2 - CASSLRGGLADTQYF TGTGCCAGCAGTCTCCGGGGGGGGTTGGCAGATACGCAGTATTTT
TRBJ2-7 TRBV5-6 - - CASSLQQASYEQYF TGTGCCAGCAGCTTGCAACAGGCCTCCTACGAGCAGTACTTC
TRBJ2-5 TRBV11-2 TRBD1 - CASSFQTGQETQYF TGTGCCAGCAGCTTCCAGACAGGGCAGGAGACCCAGTACTTC
TRBJ2-5 TRBV3-1 - - CASSHPGYGAETQYF TGTGCCAGCAGCCATCCGGGATACGGGGCCGAGACCCAGTACTTC
TRBJ2-7 TRBV4-1 TRBD1 - CTSSQDEDRDTYEQYF TGCACCAGCAGCCAAGATGAGGACAGGGACACCTACGAGCAGTACTTC
TRBJ1-4 TRBV20-1 - - CSAIIVQGPPTNEKLFF TGCAGTGCGATCATAGTTCAGGGGCCCCCAACTAATGAAAAACTGTTTTTT
TRBJ2-3 TRBV24-1 TRBD2 - CATSAGTSGDTQYF TGTGCCACCAGTGCTGGGACTAGCGGAGATACGCAGTATTTT
TRBJ1-3 TRBV7-9 - few CASSLAFTGMDTIYF TGTGCCAGCAGCTTAGCGTTTACAGGGATGGACACCATATATTTT
TRBJ2-3 TRBV5-1 - few CASSIWTALLADTQYF TGCGCCAGCAGCATCTGGACAGCGCTATTGGCAGATACGCAGTATTTT
TRBJ1-2 TRBV20-1 - few CSARDPRQGPPNYGYTF TGCAGTGCTAGAGATCCCCGCCAAGGGCCCCCAAACTATGGCTACACCTTC
TRBJ2-5 TRBV9 TRBD1 - CASGRQGGYQETQYF TGTGCCAGCGGCCGACAGGGGGGGTACCAAGAGACCCAGTACTTC
TRBJ2-1 TRBV12-3/TRBV12-4 TRBD2 few CASSTRAGTSYNEQFF TGTGCCAGCAGCACACGAGCGGGGACTTCCTACAATGAGCAGTTCTTC
TRBJ2-7 TRBV9 - - CASSRLEGYEQYF TGTGCCAGCAGCCGTCTGGAGGGTTACGAGCAGTACTTC
TRBJ2-3 TRBV9 - - CASSVGQHTQYF TGTGCCAGCAGCGTAGGGCAGCATACGCAGTATTTT
TRBJ2-5 TRBV5-1 TRBD2 few CASSLDAIAGSAWETQYF TGCGCCAGCAGCTTGGACGCAATAGCGGGGAGCGCTTGGGAGACCCAGTACTTC
TRBJ2-6 TRBV19 - - CASKLSESGANVLTF TGTGCCAGTAAACTCTCTGAATCTGGGGCCAACGTCCTGACTTTC
TRBJ2-7 TRBV24-1 - few CATSAIGSPYEQYF TGTGCCACCAGTGCGATAGGCAGTCCCTACGAGCAGTACTTC
TRBJ2-7 TRBV9 TRBD1 few CASSGSGGNLYEQYF TGTGCCAGCAGCGGTTCAGGGGGCAATCTCTACGAGCAGTACTTC
TRBJ1-5 TRBV3-1 TRBD1 - CASSPTNRGSNQPQHF TGTGCCAGCAGCCCGACGAACAGGGGGAGCAATCAGCCCCAGCATTTT
TRBJ2-2 TRBV5-1 - - CASSTRGARNTGELFF TGCGCCAGCAGCACCAGGGGGGCAAGGAACACCGGGGAGCTGTTTTTT
TRBJ2-7 TRBV28 TRBD2 few CASSYRGRLAYEQYF TGTGCCAGCAGCTACCGCGGGAGGTTGGCCTACGAGCAGTACTTC
TRBJ2-7 TRBV5-1 TRBD1 - CASGQTGAIGRQYF TGCGCCAGCGGACAAACAGGGGCAATTGGCAGGCAGTACTTC
TRBJ2-7 TRBV7-3 - - CASSLGTPRSYEQYF TGTGCCAGCAGCTTAGGGACGCCCCGCTCCTACGAGCAGTACTTC
TRBJ1-1 TRBV19 - few CASWGQVEGALNTEAFF TGTGCCAGTTGGGGGCAGGTCGAAGGGGCCCTGAACACTGAAGCTTTCTTT
TRBJ2-3 TRBV11-2 - few CASSLSSDRFDYTQYF TGTGCCAGCAGCTTATCCTCGGACAGATTTGATTATACGCAGTATTTT
TRBJ2-4 TRBV14 - - CASSREPKNIQYF TGTGCCAGCAGCCGAGAGCCAAAAAACATTCAGTACTTC
TRBJ2-5 TRBV20-1 TRBD2 - CSADGLAVNLETQYF TGCAGTGCTGACGGACTAGCGGTAAATCTAGAGACCCAGTACTTC
TRBJ1-2 TRBV4-1 - - CASSQGGGRGIYGYTF TGCGCCAGCAGCCAAGGTGGGGGACGTGGGATTTATGGCTACACCTTC
TRBJ2-5 TRBV5-1 TRBD1 - CASSTQGIGETQYF TGCGCCAGCAGCACACAGGGGATCGGAGAGACCCAGTACTTC
TRBJ1-5 TRBV10-3 TRBD1 few CAISENPRTGPQHF TGTGCCATCAGTGAGAACCCAAGGACAGGGCCGCAGCATTTT
TRBJ1-3 TRBV11-2 TRBD1 - CASSLAGDRVGNTIYF TGTGCCAGCAGCTTAGCGGGGGACAGGGTTGGAAACACCATATATTTT
TRBJ2-5 TRBV14 - - CASSPLMRGEETQYF TGTGCCAGCAGCCCCCTGATGCGGGGAGAAGAGACCCAGTACTTC
TRBJ2-5 TRBV2 - - CASNLWGEETQYF TGTGCCAGCAATCTATGGGGCGAAGAGACCCAGTACTTC
TRBJ1-2 TRBV19 TRBD1 - CASEPGQENYGYTF TGTGCCAGCGAACCGGGACAGGAGAACTATGGCTACACCTTC
TRBJ2-1 TRBV12-3/TRBV12-4 - - CASRRTSSYNEQFF TGTGCCAGCAGGCGTACGAGCTCCTACAATGAGCAGTTCTTC
TRBJ1-2 TRBV3-1 - few CASSQDSGNDGYTF TGTGCCAGCAGCCAAGATTCGGGGAATGATGGCTACACCTTC
TRBJ2-1 TRBV14 TRBD2 - CASTLLAGGQDEQFF TGTGCCAGCACCCTGCTAGCGGGGGGACAGGATGAGCAGTTCTTC
TRBJ2-1 TRBV19 - few CASSIFLVNEQFF TGTGCCAGTAGTATATTTTTGGTAAATGAGCAGTTCTTC
TRBJ2-1 TRBV5-5 TRBD2 few CASSLLSGGLNEQFF TGTGCCAGCAGCTTGCTAAGCGGGGGGTTGAATGAGCAGTTCTTC